This T cell receptor beta chain was sequenced for a study of blood T cell repertoires in COVID-19. Study-level background: COVID-19 samples collected from the United States, Italy and Spain covered acute and convalescent phases. Sample material is recorded as cDNA or gDNA derived from T cells, B-cell-depleted T cells, or PBMCs.

In the original workflow: Researchers report that nucleated cell counts were estimated from reference gene primer amplification. Data came from immunoSEQ multiplex PCR; TCRdb stores just in-frame clones and leaves some out. D and trimming come from the DNA, and the V and J calls and clone size come from that table. The sample yields about 200,000 clones, roughly 85% seen once. With 8 bases clipped from V and 5 bases from J, the junction kept 1 base outside the gene matches. The germline V gene has CDR1 MDHEN and CDR2 SYDVKM. CDR3 length equals 12 residues. On this clone itself: Other nucleotide sequences in the sample specify the same CDR3.

The sequenced material came from peripheral blood. The receptor was derived from a man aged 60 to 69 with acute or convalescent COVID-19. The chain carries TRBV28 and TRBJ1-5, with 9 bases fitting TRBD1. The CDR3 nucleotides are TGTGCCAGCCGACAGGGGGATCAGCCCCAGCATTTT. Its protein is CASRQGDQPQHF.